This T cell receptor (beta chain) is from a study of memory CD4+ T cells and cytomegalovirus serostatus. Across the study: Healthy Belgian adult donors included about nine CMV-positive and 20 to 30 CMV-negative people.

V lost 3 bases, J lost 8 bases, and 19 bases lay in between. This CDR3 is built from 15 residues. From germline, CDR1 is MNHEY and CDR2 SMNVEV (reference sequence). The sort gate was single viable CD3+CD4+CD8-CD45RO+ cells for memory CD4+ T cells. In the study's own analysis: Out-of-frame sequences were removed, leaving roughly 2,200,000 distinct TCRbeta sequences. Clones were read by immunoSEQ multiplex PCR, and TCRdb kept only the in-frame ones, dropping some. V and J calls and clone size are those listed in that table; D and trimming were worked out from the DNA. This table holds approximately 88,000 clones, 75% to 90% found once.

Sequenced material: memory CD4+ T cells from blood. This TCR was recovered from an adult in good health and CMV-seropositive. The rearrangement uses TRBV27 and TRBJ1-2; TRBD1 is a possible D gene (5 bases). The CDR3 loop is CASSLTGTLSGGYTF. The CDR3 DNA reads TGTGCCAGCAGTTTGACGGGGACTCTCTCGGGGGGCTACACCTTC.